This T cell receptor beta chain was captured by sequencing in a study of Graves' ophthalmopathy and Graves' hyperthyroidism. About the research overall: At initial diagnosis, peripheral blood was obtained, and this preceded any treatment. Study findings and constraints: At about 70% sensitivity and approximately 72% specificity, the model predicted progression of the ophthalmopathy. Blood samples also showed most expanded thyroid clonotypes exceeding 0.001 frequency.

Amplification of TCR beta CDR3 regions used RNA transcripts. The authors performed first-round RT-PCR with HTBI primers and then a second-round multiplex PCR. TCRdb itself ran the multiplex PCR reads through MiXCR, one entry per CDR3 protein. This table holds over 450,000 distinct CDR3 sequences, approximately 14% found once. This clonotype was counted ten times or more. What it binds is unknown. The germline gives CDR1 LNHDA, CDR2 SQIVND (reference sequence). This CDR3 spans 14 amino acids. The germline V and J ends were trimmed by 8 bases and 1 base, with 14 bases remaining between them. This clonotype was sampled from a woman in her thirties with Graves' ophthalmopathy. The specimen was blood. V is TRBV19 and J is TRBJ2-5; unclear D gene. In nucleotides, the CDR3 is TGTGCCAGTCGCCTCGGACCGAGCCAAGAGACCCAGTACTTC. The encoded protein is CASRLGPSQETQYF.